This T cell receptor beta chain was sequenced in a study of T cells in Graves' hyperthyroidism and ophthalmopathy. TCR beta CDR3 sequences were amplified from RNA transcripts. The TCR CDR3 was amplified in a first-round RT-PCR using the HTBI primer set. TCRdb re-analysed the multiplex PCR reads in MiXCR, keeping a single row per CDR3 protein. The top ten hold 17% of the sample, which has a few hundred thousand distinct CDR3 sequences, 17% seen once. This sequence was found in a woman younger than 35 with Graves' ophthalmopathy. Material: blood.

In DNA, the CDR3 is TGTGCCAGCAGCCATCGTGGCACAGATACGCAGTATTTT. This encodes CASSHRGTDTQYF. V gene TRBV7-2 combines with J gene TRBJ2-3; D is unclear. The CDR3 runs 13 residues. Germline lookup yields CDR1 SGHTA and CDR2 FQGNSA. V was clipped by 5 bases and J by 1 base, with 7 bases between them.